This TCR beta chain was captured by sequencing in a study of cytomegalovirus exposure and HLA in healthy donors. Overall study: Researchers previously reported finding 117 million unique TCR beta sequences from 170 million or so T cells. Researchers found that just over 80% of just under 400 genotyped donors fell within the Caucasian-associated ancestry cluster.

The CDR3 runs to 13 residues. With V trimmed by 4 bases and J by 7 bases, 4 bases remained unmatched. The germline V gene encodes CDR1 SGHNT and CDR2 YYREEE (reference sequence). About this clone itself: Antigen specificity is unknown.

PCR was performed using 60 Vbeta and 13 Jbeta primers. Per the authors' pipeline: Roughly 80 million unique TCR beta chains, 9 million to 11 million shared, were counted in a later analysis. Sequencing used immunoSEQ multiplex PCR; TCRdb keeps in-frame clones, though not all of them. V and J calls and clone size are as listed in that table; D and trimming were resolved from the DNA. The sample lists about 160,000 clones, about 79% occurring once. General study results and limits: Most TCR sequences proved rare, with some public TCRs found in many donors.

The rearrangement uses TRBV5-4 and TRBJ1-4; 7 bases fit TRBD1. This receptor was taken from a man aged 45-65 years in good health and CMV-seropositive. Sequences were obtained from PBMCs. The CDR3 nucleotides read TGTGCCAGCAGCGCCAACAGGGGTGAAAAACTGTTTTTT. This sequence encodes CASSANRGEKLFF.